These T cell receptor beta chains were read from a single sample in a study of T-cell reconstitution after alpha-beta-depleted transplantation in children. MiXCR was run by TCRdb on the PCR reads, yielding one entry per CDR3 protein. Of more than 15,000 distinct CDR3 sequences in the sample, roughly 8% were seen once. Material: PBMCs, mostly from graft donor cells, obtained 60 days after TCRalphabeta/CD19-depleted stem cell transplant. The origin of the receptors is a boy in the first two years of life who had a stem cell transplant for Wiskott-Aldrich syndrome, so the T cells may come from the graft donor. Each CDR3 is given with its conserved first and last residue. D genes are given only for firm matches. Size tells how often a clone was seen (once, few, many) or the class of an expanded clone, and some rows leave it out.

D gene: TRBD2; V gene: TRBV7-2; clone size: few; J gene: TRBJ2-3; CDR3 DNA: TGTGCCAGCAGCTTAGTGAGGACTAGCGGGGGCACAGATACGCAGTATTTT; CDR3 protein: CASSLVRTSGGTDTQYF
D gene: TRBD2; V gene: TRBV5-1; clone size: many; J gene: TRBJ2-1; CDR3 DNA: TGCGCCAGCGGCTCGTTTTTCACTAGCGGTTGGGTTGGTGAGCAGTTCTTC; CDR3 protein: CASGSFFTSGWVGEQFF
D gene: NA; V gene: TRBV12-3/TRBV12-4; clone size: many; J gene: TRBJ1-5; CDR3 DNA: TGTGCCAGCAGTTTCAGGCGGAATCAGCCCCAGCATTTT; CDR3 protein: CASSFRRNQPQHF
D gene: NA; V gene: TRBV10-3; clone size: many; J gene: TRBJ2-2; CDR3 DNA: TGTGCCATCAGTGTGGGGAGCGCCGCCACCGGGGAGCTGTTTTTT; CDR3 protein: CAISVGSAATGELFF
D gene: TRBD2; V gene: TRBV12-3/TRBV12-4; clone size: many; J gene: TRBJ2-7; CDR3 DNA: TGTGCCAGCACACTAGCGCCCTACGAGCAGTACTTC; CDR3 protein: CASTLAPYEQYF
D gene: NA; V gene: TRBV4-2; clone size: many; J gene: TRBJ2-5; CDR3 DNA: TGTGCCAGCAGCCAAGATCGGGGGATTTGGGGCAGCGGTATCGGGACCCAGTACTTC; CDR3 protein: CASSQDRGIWGSGIGTQYF
D gene: NA; V gene: TRBV5-4; clone size: NA; J gene: TRBJ2-1; CDR3 DNA: TGTGCCAGCAGTGAGAGCTCCTACAATGAGCAGTTCTTC; CDR3 protein: CASSESSYNEQFF
D gene: TRBD2; V gene: TRBV9; clone size: many; J gene: TRBJ2-5; CDR3 DNA: TGTGCCAGCAGCGTAGGAGGGACTAGGGGTCGGGAGACCCAGTACTTC; CDR3 protein: CASSVGGTRGRETQYF
D gene: NA; V gene: TRBV29-1; clone size: many; J gene: TRBJ2-3; CDR3 DNA: TGCAGCGTTGTTGGACAGCACACAGATACGCAGTATTTT; CDR3 protein: CSVVGQHTDTQYF
D gene: TRBD2; V gene: TRBV5-1; clone size: many; J gene: TRBJ2-5; CDR3 DNA: TGCGCCAGCAGCTTTACAGCGGGAGAAAGTAAAGGGACCCAGTACTTC; CDR3 protein: CASSFTAGESKGTQYF
D gene: TRBD2; V gene: TRBV15; clone size: few; J gene: TRBJ2-1; CDR3 DNA: TGTGCCACCAGCAGAGGGAGCGGGAGACTGAACAATGAGCAGTTCTTC; CDR3 protein: CATSRGSGRLNNEQFF
D gene: NA; V gene: TRBV6-1; clone size: many; J gene: TRBJ1-4; CDR3 DNA: TGTGCCAGCAGTGAAAGGCGCTCAAGCCTTTTGGTGTTTTTT; CDR3 protein: CASSERRSSLLVFF
D gene: TRBD2; V gene: TRBV14; clone size: many; J gene: TRBJ2-1; CDR3 DNA: TGTGCCAGCAGCCAACTACTACTAGCGGCTAACAATGAGCAGTTCTTC; CDR3 protein: CASSQLLLAANNEQFF
D gene: NA; V gene: TRBV27; clone size: NA; J gene: TRBJ2-1; CDR3 DNA: TGTGCCAGCAGTCAGCCCGCCTACGGAGGGCCACGGATGGGCAATGAGCAGTTCTTC; CDR3 protein: CASSQPAYGGPRMGNEQFF
D gene: NA; V gene: TRBV7-9; clone size: many; J gene: TRBJ1-2; CDR3 DNA: TGTGCCAGCAGACAGGGAGCCTCGGGCTACACCTTC; CDR3 protein: CASRQGASGYTF
D gene: TRBD1; V gene: TRBV20-1; clone size: many; J gene: TRBJ2-2; CDR3 DNA: TGCAGTGCTATCCGGGACAGGGCGAACACCGGGGAGCTGTTTTTT; CDR3 protein: CSAIRDRANTGELFF
D gene: NA; V gene: TRBV18; clone size: many; J gene: TRBJ1-2; CDR3 DNA: TGTGCCAGCTCACTCCCAGGGAACTATGGCTACACCTTC; CDR3 protein: CASSLPGNYGYTF
D gene: TRBD1; V gene: TRBV9; clone size: many; J gene: TRBJ2-1; CDR3 DNA: TGTGCCAGCAGCTTGACCAGGGGGACGCGAGGTCGCAATGAGCAGTTCTTC; CDR3 protein: CASSLTRGTRGRNEQFF
D gene: NA; V gene: TRBV29-1; clone size: medium-sized; J gene: TRBJ2-1; CDR3 DNA: TGCAGCGCCGTGGGAGGGGGGGCCATCTACAATGAGCAGTTCTTC; CDR3 protein: CSAVGGGAIYNEQFF
D gene: TRBD2; V gene: TRBV7-9; clone size: many; J gene: TRBJ2-1; CDR3 DNA: TGTGCCAGCAGCTTGGGACTAGCGGGAGTCAATGAGCAGTTCTTC; CDR3 protein: CASSLGLAGVNEQFF
D gene: TRBD1; V gene: TRBV7-9; clone size: few; J gene: TRBJ1-5; CDR3 DNA: TGTGCCAGCAGCTTAGCGGGACAGGGGAATCAGCCCCAGCATTTT; CDR3 protein: CASSLAGQGNQPQHF
D gene: NA; V gene: TRBV20-1; clone size: many; J gene: TRBJ1-1; CDR3 DNA: TGCAGTGCTAGCCTAAACAGGGACACTGAAGCTTTCTTT; CDR3 protein: CSASLNRDTEAFF
D gene: TRBD2; V gene: TRBV28; clone size: many; J gene: TRBJ2-3; CDR3 DNA: TGTGCCACCACCTCCCTAGCGGGAGGTACAGATACGCAGTATTTT; CDR3 protein: CATTSLAGGTDTQYF
D gene: TRBD2; V gene: TRBV28; clone size: many; J gene: TRBJ2-3; CDR3 DNA: TGTGCCAGCAGGACTCCGGGACTAGCGCAGTATTTT; CDR3 protein: CASRTPGLAQYF
D gene: TRBD1; V gene: TRBV5-1; clone size: medium-sized; J gene: TRBJ2-3; CDR3 DNA: TGCGCCAGCAGAAGCACCGGGACAGGGGGCACAGATACGCAGTATTTT; CDR3 protein: CASRSTGTGGTDTQYF
D gene: TRBD2; V gene: TRBV12-3/TRBV12-4; clone size: many; J gene: TRBJ2-1; CDR3 DNA: TGTGCCAGCAGTGATCCGGGACTAGCGGGACACAATGAGCAGTTCTTC; CDR3 protein: CASSDPGLAGHNEQFF
D gene: TRBD2; V gene: TRBV5-4; clone size: few; J gene: TRBJ2-5; CDR3 DNA: TGTGCTAGCAGCTTGACAGCGGGAGGGCCACAAGAGACCCAGTACTTC; CDR3 protein: CASSLTAGGPQETQYF
D gene: NA; V gene: TRBV6-4; clone size: medium-sized; J gene: TRBJ2-4; CDR3 DNA: TGTGCCAGCGCGGGTAAAATAAGTTGGTGGGGAAAATCAGCCAAAAACATTCAGTACTTC; CDR3 protein: CASAGKISWWGKSAKNIQYF
D gene: TRBD1; V gene: TRBV5-1; clone size: NA; J gene: TRBJ1-2; CDR3 DNA: TGCGCCAGCAGCGCCGACAGGGTGAACTATGGCTACACCTTC; CDR3 protein: CASSADRVNYGYTF
D gene: NA; V gene: TRBV7-2; clone size: few; J gene: TRBJ2-4; CDR3 DNA: TGTGCCAGCAGCTTAGGGCAGAAAAACATTCAGTACTTC; CDR3 protein: CASSLGQKNIQYF
D gene: NA; V gene: TRBV7-9; clone size: many; J gene: TRBJ2-7; CDR3 DNA: TGTGCCAGCAGCTTCGGAATGGGTCAGTACTTC; CDR3 protein: CASSFGMGQYF
D gene: TRBD2; V gene: TRBV7-2; clone size: few; J gene: TRBJ2-5; CDR3 DNA: TGTGCCAGCAGCGTTAGCGGGATTCAAGAGACCCAGTACTTC; CDR3 protein: CASSVSGIQETQYF
D gene: NA; V gene: TRBV27; clone size: many; J gene: TRBJ1-2; CDR3 DNA: TGTGCCAGCAGTTTATCCAGACATGCCAACTATGGCTACACCTTC; CDR3 protein: CASSLSRHANYGYTF
D gene: NA; V gene: TRBV15; clone size: large; J gene: TRBJ1-4; CDR3 DNA: TGTGCCACCAGCAGAGATCCCTGGGGGGCGGGTAATGAAAAACTGTTTTTT; CDR3 protein: CATSRDPWGAGNEKLFF
D gene: TRBD2; V gene: TRBV11-2; clone size: NA; J gene: TRBJ2-7; CDR3 DNA: TGTGCCAGCAGCTTATCAGGCGGGAGGGTGTACGAGCAGTACTTC; CDR3 protein: CASSLSGGRVYEQYF
D gene: TRBD1; V gene: TRBV12-3/TRBV12-4; clone size: NA; J gene: TRBJ2-1; CDR3 DNA: TGTGCCAGCAGAACCGGGACAGGGACTCCCTCCTACAATGAGCAGTTCTTC; CDR3 protein: CASRTGTGTPSYNEQFF
D gene: TRBD2; V gene: TRBV20-1; clone size: NA; J gene: TRBJ2-5; CDR3 DNA: TGCAGTGCTAGTAAGCGGGAGGAGGGACAAGAGACCCAGTACTTC; CDR3 protein: CSASKREEGQETQYF
D gene: TRBD1; V gene: TRBV6-1; clone size: many; J gene: TRBJ1-1; CDR3 DNA: TGTGCCAGCAGAGAGTCAGGGGGCGCGGGGAACACTGAAGCTTTCTTT; CDR3 protein: CASRESGGAGNTEAFF
D gene: NA; V gene: TRBV12-3/TRBV12-4; clone size: many; J gene: TRBJ2-7; CDR3 DNA: TGTGCCAGTAAGGGAGGACTTGTTTACGAGCAGTACTTC; CDR3 protein: CASKGGLVYEQYF
D gene: TRBD1; V gene: TRBV7-9; clone size: medium-sized; J gene: TRBJ1-1; CDR3 DNA: TGTGCCAGCAGCTTAGGGGACAGTGAAGCTTTCTTT; CDR3 protein: CASSLGDSEAFF
D gene: TRBD2; V gene: TRBV12-3/TRBV12-4; clone size: many; J gene: TRBJ2-5; CDR3 DNA: TGTGCCAGCAGTTTAGGGCTAGCGGGAGCCCAAGAGACCCAGTACTTC; CDR3 protein: CASSLGLAGAQETQYF
D gene: TRBD1; V gene: TRBV6-1; clone size: few; J gene: TRBJ2-7; CDR3 DNA: TGTGCCAGCAGCCCCGGGACAGTAAGCTCCTACGAGCAGTACTTC; CDR3 protein: CASSPGTVSSYEQYF
D gene: TRBD1; V gene: TRBV5-6; clone size: NA; J gene: TRBJ2-1; CDR3 DNA: TGTGCCAGCAGCTTCGACAGGGTTGCTGAGCAGTTCTTC; CDR3 protein: CASSFDRVAEQFF
D gene: TRBD2; V gene: TRBV5-1; clone size: many; J gene: TRBJ2-1; CDR3 DNA: TGCGCCAGCAGCTTGATATCCAGCGGGAGTACAGATGAGCAGTTCTTC; CDR3 protein: CASSLISSGSTDEQFF